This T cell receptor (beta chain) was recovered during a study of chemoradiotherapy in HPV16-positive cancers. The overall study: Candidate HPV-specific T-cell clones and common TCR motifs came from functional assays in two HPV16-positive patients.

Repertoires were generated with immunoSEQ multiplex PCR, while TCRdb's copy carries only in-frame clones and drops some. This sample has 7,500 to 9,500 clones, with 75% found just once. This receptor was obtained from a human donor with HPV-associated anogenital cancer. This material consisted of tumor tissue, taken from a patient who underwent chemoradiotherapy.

This CDR3 reads CASSFSGASYTF. CDR3 in DNA: TGTGCCAGCAGTTTTTCAGGGGCAAGCTACACCTTC. This rearrangement joins TRBV28 to TRBJ1-2; the D gene is possibly TRBD1 (6 bases). This CDR3 has 12 amino acids. Germline CDR1 and CDR2: MDHEN and SYDVKM. With 3 bases removed from V and 9 bases from J, the gap between germline ends came to 11 bases.